Below, 26 T cell receptor beta chains from the same sample are listed, as sequenced in a study of CD8+CD57+ T cells in acquired aplastic anemia. Patients chosen for sequencing had shown CD8+CD57+ cell expansion by flow cytometry. Genomic DNA templated the TCR beta VDJ and CDR3 profiling. From the reads, TCRdb called clonotypes with MiXCR, one entry per CDR3 protein. The data hold hundreds of thousands of distinct CDR3 sequences, with more than 25% observed a single time. Sequencing used sorted CD4+, CD8+, or CD8+CD57+ T cells (not recorded which) from PBMCs. Receptors were obtained from a human donor with aplastic anemia.

In its sample, this clonotype ranks as medium-sized. J is TRBJ1-2 and V is TRBV15; D is uncertain. V shed 0 bases and J shed 8 bases, with 10 bases lying between them. This CDR3 comprises 13 residues. Germline CDR1 and CDR2: LNHNV and YYDKDF (reference sequence). The DNA of the CDR3 is TGTGCCACCAGCAGAGATCAGCAGTCGGGCTACACCTTC. It codes for CATSRDQQSGYTF. The full variable domain, in which reference TRBV15 and TRBJ1-2 provide the parts outside the CDR3, is DAMVIQNPRYQVTQFGKPVTLSCSQTLNHNVMYWYQQKSSQAPKLLFHYYDKDFNNEADTPDNFQSRRPNTSFCFLDIRSPGLGDTAMYLCATSRDQQSGYTFGSGTRLTVV.

Ten or more counts support this clonotype. The gene calls are TRBV7-8 and TRBJ1-4; D unresolved. Trimming removed 2 bases from V and 8 bases from J, with 6 bases in between. Germline V gene data show CDR1 as SGHVS and CDR2 as FQNEAQ. This CDR3 has 12 amino acids. The CDR3 protein is CASSLLGEKLFF. CDR3 DNA: TGTGCCAGCAGCTTATTAGGGGAAAAACTGTTTTTT.

A single count supports this clonotype. V gene TRBV5-5 combines with J gene TRBJ2-2; D unclear. Germline lookup yields CDR1 SGHKS and CDR2 YYEKEE (reference sequence). CDR3 length: 15 residues. V lost 4 bases and J 5 bases, leaving 15 bases between the germline ends. The CDR3 loop reads CASSPWIANTGELFF. The CDR3 DNA reads TGTGCCAGCAGCCCCTGGATAGCAAATACCGGGGAGCTGTTTTTT.

This clonotype was seen repeatedly, ten times or more. The chain is built from TRBV19 and TRBJ2-7; perhaps D is TRBD1 or TRBD2 (5 bases each). The germline CDR1 and CDR2 sequences are LNHDA and SQIVND (reference sequence). The CDR3 loop spans 15 amino acids. Trimming took off 2 bases at V and 1 base at J, with 12 bases between the two ends. The DNA for the CDR3 is TGTGCCAGTAGTATAAGAGGGGACCAATCCTACGAGCAGTACTTC. It translates to CASSIRGDQSYEQYF.

This clonotype appeared many times. The chain uses TRBV20-1 and TRBJ1-5, with 9 bases that match TRBD1. Unmatched junction bases numbered 7, after V lost 4 bases and J lost 0 bases. CDR3 length: 16 residues. CDR1 and CDR2 (germline): DFQATT, SNEGSKA (reference sequence). The CDR3 region is CSANKDRGYSNQPQHF. CDR3 sequence (DNA): TGCAGTGCTAACAAGGACAGGGGATATAGCAATCAGCCCCAGCATTTT.

The chain employs TRBV3-1 and TRBJ1-1; D unclear. Germline loops: CDR1 LGHDT, CDR2 YNNKEL (reference sequence). The CDR3 extends over 16 amino acids. Trimming took off 2 bases at V and 1 base at J, with 14 bases between the two ends. CDR3 DNA: TGTGCCAGCAGCCAACAGAGATCTACACCGAACACTGAAGCTTTCTTT. This encodes CASSQQRSTPNTEAFF.

This clonotype has ten or more counts. The gene calls are TRBV5-1 and TRBJ1-2; 9 nucleotides agree with TRBD1. Losses at the gene ends were 4 bases for V and 2 bases for J; bases not matched to a gene: 9. CDR3 size: 16 residues. The germline CDR1 and CDR2 sequences are SGHRS and YFSETQ. This chain's CDR3 is CASSPGQGPTNYGYTF. The CDR3 DNA is TGCGCCAGCAGCCCAGGACAGGGGCCCACCAACTATGGCTACACCTTC. Supplemented by reference TRBV5-1 and TRBJ1-2, the full variable domain reads KAGVTQTPRYLIKTRGQQVTLSCSPISGHRSVSWYQQTPGQGLQFLFEYFSETQRNKGNFPGRFSGRQFSNSRSEMNVSTLELGDSALYLCASSPGQGPTNYGYTFGSGTRLTVV.

The V gene is TRBV20-1, the J gene TRBJ1-1; D is uncertain. V was trimmed by 4 bases and J by 0 bases, leaving 9 bases between them. Per the germline V gene, CDR1 is DFQATT and CDR2 is SNEGSKA (reference sequence). The CDR3 is made up of 13 amino acids. Here the CDR3 reads CSATRSLNTEAFF. CDR3 nucleotides: TGCAGTGCTACCAGAAGCTTGAACACTGAAGCTTTCTTT.

This clonotype showed up many times. The rearrangement joins TRBV7-2 to TRBJ1-2; perhaps TRBD1 as D (6 bases). Trimming took off 4 bases at V and 8 bases at J, with 11 bases between the two ends. The CDR3 totals 12 residues. Per the germline V gene, CDR1 is SGHTA and CDR2 is FQGNSA. CDR3 sequence reads: CASSSLRGGYTF. CDR3 sequence (DNA): TGTGCCAGCAGCTCACTTAGGGGGGGCTACACCTTC.

There are many counts of this clonotype. The DNA for the CDR3 is TGTGCCAGCAGTGAATCCCCAGGGGTGGGCAATCAGCCCCAGCATTTT. It yields the protein CASSESPGVGNQPQHF. The rearrangement uses TRBV2 and TRBJ1-5; tentative D call: TRBD1 (6 bases). This CDR3 spans 16 amino acids. V gave up 2 bases and J gave up 2 bases, with 13 bases separating them. Germline CDR1 reads SNHLY; CDR2 reads FYNNEI.

Regarding this clonotype: It is likely a read error, because the conserved phenylalanine at the end of the CDR3 is missing. It is unclear where the CDR3 begins or ends on the DNA, so no DNA is shown, and the CDR3 is as TCRdb lists it. This chain connects TRBV7-2 to TRBJ2-7; no check of the table's D call, TRBD1, against the DNA was made. The CDR3 is made up of 11 amino acids, end residues included. Germline V lookup: CDR1 SGHTA, CDR2 FQGNSA. CDR3 sequence reads: CASTDSYERYL.

The chain carries TRBV24-1 and TRBJ1-2; D is unclear. V was cut by 4 bases and J by 2 bases, with 13 bases left in between. The CDR3 extends over 15 amino acids. The germline gives CDR1 KGHDR, CDR2 SFDVKD. This CDR3 is CATSEPGRINYGYTF. In DNA form, the CDR3 reads TGTGCCACCAGTGAACCCGGACGGATAAACTATGGCTACACCTTC.

This clonotype was seen at least ten times. The V gene is TRBV7-2, the J gene TRBJ1-4; D is undetermined. Germline CDR1 and CDR2: SGHTA and FQGNSA. The CDR3 is made up of 15 amino acids. V gave up 1 base and J gave up 11 bases, with 17 bases separating them. The DNA for the CDR3 is TGTGCCAGCAGCTTAGGTGCCCCTAGTCGGCCGAAACTGTTTTTT. Amino acids: CASSLGAPSRPKLFF.

Of note for this clonotype: The junction shows a germline mismatch at one end, possibly a read error. The chain carries TRBV2 and TRBJ1-5; perhaps TRBD1 as D (6 bases). This CDR3 has 15 amino acids. Germline V CDR1 and CDR2: SNHLY, FYNNEI. The CDR3 bases are TGTGCCTGCAGTCCACTCGGACAGCCCAATCAGCCCCAGCATTTT. Translating gives CACSPLGQPNQPQHF. The whole variable domain, remainder taken from reference TRBV2 and TRBJ1-5, is EPEVTQTPSHQVTQMGQEVILRCVPISNHLYFYWYRQILGQKVEFLVSFYNNEISEKSEIFDDQFSVERPDGSNFTLKIRSTKLEDSAMYFCACSPLGQPNQPQHFGDGTRLSIL.

V gene TRBV5-8 combines with J gene TRBJ2-1; D gene ambiguous. CDR1 is SGHTS, CDR2 YDEGEE, per germline. The CDR3 totals 8 residues. V gave up 4 bases and J gave up 13 bases, with 3 bases separating them. The CDR3, as DNA: TGTGCCAGCAGCCGCCAGTTCTTC. Residues: CASSRQFF. The variable domain in full, with the rest retrieved from reference TRBV5-8 and TRBJ2-1, is EAGVTQSPTHLIKTRGQQATLRCSPISGHTSVYWYQQALGLGLQFLLWYDEGEERNRGNFPPRFSGRQFPNYSSELNVNALELEDSALYLCASSRQFFGPGTRLTVL.

This chain connects TRBV6-1 to TRBJ2-7, with TRBD2 identical over 10 bases. After removal of 8 bases from V and 5 bases from J, the junction contained 6 bases not matched to a gene. CDR3 length: 13 amino acids. Germline lookup yields CDR1 MNHNS and CDR2 SASEGT. CDR3 bases: TGTGCCAGCTATTCCGGGACTAGCGACGAGCAGTACTTC. Its protein is CASYSGTSDEQYF.

The gene calls are TRBV20-1 and TRBJ2-7, with unresolved D. This CDR3 is 13 amino acids long. Trimming shortened V by 0 bases and J by 7 bases, and 13 bases separated the two germline ends. The V gene's germline CDR1 is DFQATT and CDR2 SNEGSKA (reference sequence). The CDR3 nucleotides read TGCAGTGCTAGAGAAAGGGTCCTCGGGGAGCAGTACTTC. Its translation: CSARERVLGEQYF.

This clonotype was seen a handful of times. This chain links TRBV20-1 with TRBJ2-3; D call uncertain. The CDR3 extends over 11 amino acids. The V gene lost 3 bases and the J gene lost 2 bases, with 3 bases spanning the gap. CDR1 is DFQATT, CDR2 SNEGSKA, per germline (reference sequence). CDR3 amino acids: CSASYTDTQYF. DNA for the CDR3: TGCAGTGCTAGCTACACAGATACGCAGTATTTT.

The chain is built from TRBV5-6 and TRBJ2-1; D tentatively fits TRBD1 or TRBD2 (5 bases each). The CDR3 spans 14 residues. CDR1 is SGHDT, CDR2 YYEEEE, per germline. Trimming removed 3 bases from V and 6 bases from J, with 13 bases in between. CDR3 amino acids: CASSWDAVGNEQFF. The CDR3 DNA is TGTGCCAGCAGCTGGGACGCGGTCGGCAATGAGCAGTTCTTC.

The rearrangement uses TRBV7-6 and TRBJ2-3; D may be TRBD2 (6 bases). With 6 bases removed from V and 2 bases from J, the gap between germline ends came to 18 bases. The CDR3 has 16 residues. The germline gives CDR1 SGHVS, CDR2 FNYEAQ. The CDR3 here is CASSWVTLALTDTQYF. In nucleotides, the CDR3 is TGTGCCAGCAGTTGGGTCACACTAGCTCTCACAGATACGCAGTATTTT.

This clonotype was picked up a small number of times. V gene TRBV3-1 combines with J gene TRBJ1-2; the D gene is possibly TRBD1 (5 bases). The CDR3 consists of 12 residues. CDR1 is LGHDT, CDR2 YNNKEL, per germline (reference sequence). V lost 3 bases and J 8 bases, leaving 10 bases between the germline ends. This chain's CDR3 is CASSQGVLGYTF. CDR3 in DNA: TGTGCCAGCAGCCAGGGGGTGTTGGGCTACACCTTC.

The table lists this clonotype with a few counts. V and J are TRBV9 and TRBJ1-3, with D possibly being TRBD1 (5 bases). Trimming cost V 0 bases and J 4 bases, with 14 bases left between them. CDR1 and CDR2 from the germline V gene are SGDLS and YYNGEE. CDR3 length equals 16 residues. CDR3 protein: CASSVGSAGQGNTIYF. The CDR3 coding sequence is TGTGCCAGCAGCGTAGGATCGGCAGGGCAGGGAAACACCATATATTTT.

This clonotype showed up just once. The V call is TRBV29-1, the J call TRBJ1-2, with D unclear. CDR3 length: 12 amino acids. The ends were cut back, 8 bases at V and 4 bases at J, with 14 bases in the middle. Germline V gene lookup returns CDR1 SQVTM and CDR2 ANQGSEA. For the CDR3, the DNA is TGCAGCTTGGAACGGCCCCTCTATGGCTACACCTTC. It encodes CSLERPLYGYTF.

The chain links TRBV2 to TRBJ2-5, with TRBD2 matching 8 bases. V shed 8 bases, J shed 5 bases, and the junction held 10 bases outside the gene matches. CDR3 length: 14 residues. Germline CDR1 reads SNHLY; CDR2 reads FYNNEI. The CDR3 sequence: CASGRGGGGETQYF. CDR3 bases: TGTGCCAGCGGCCGGGGGGGAGGGGGGGAGACCCAGTACTTC.

This clonotype occurred a few times. CDR3 protein: CASSPAGDNEQFF. CDR3 nucleotides: TGCGCCAGCAGCCCAGCGGGAGACAATGAGCAGTTCTTC. V gene TRBV5-1 combines with J gene TRBJ2-1; 8 bases match TRBD2. Germline V CDR1 and CDR2: SGHRS, YFSETQ. CDR3 length: 13 residues. After removal of 4 bases from V and 5 bases from J, the junction contained 2 bases not matched to a gene.

The chain carries TRBV12-3 or TRBV12-4 and TRBJ2-6, with 9 bases aligning to TRBD1. The CDR3 is 15 residues long. With 5 bases clipped from V and 4 bases from J, the junction kept 3 bases outside the gene matches. The CDR3 region is CASSHRGRGANVLTF. The CDR3 DNA sequence: TGTGCCAGCAGTCACAGGGGGCGGGGGGCCAACGTCCTGACTTTC.